The sequence of this TCR beta chain was determined in a study of T cell repertoires in cytomegalovirus infection. Study in general: Shared public TCR beta signatures pointed to both CMV infection and a matching HLA type.

This CDR3 spans 15 amino acids. Trimming removed 2 bases from V and 5 bases from J, with 13 bases in between. TCRdb re-analysed the reads in MiXCR, keeping a single row per CDR3 protein. The sample yields 250,000 to 300,000 distinct CDR3 sequences, about an eighth seen once. This clonotype showed up just a few times. Its antigen is unknown. Study-level points and caveats: Individuals carrying CMV plus the relevant HLA were identified by cumulative frequency of public TCR beta families. In two of eight donors, the top clonotype was HLA-C-restricted CMV-specific.

The sequence came from a human donor in good health (CMV status not recorded). Some clones in this sample may be carry-over from other donors' samples. V gene TRBV12-3 or TRBV12-4 combines with J gene TRBJ2-4; the D gene is possibly TRBD2 (7 bases). The material sequenced was PBMCs. The CDR3 DNA sequence: TGTGCCAGCAGTTTACTAGGGGGGGCCCAAAACATTCAGTACTTC. It codes for CASSLLGGAQNIQYF.